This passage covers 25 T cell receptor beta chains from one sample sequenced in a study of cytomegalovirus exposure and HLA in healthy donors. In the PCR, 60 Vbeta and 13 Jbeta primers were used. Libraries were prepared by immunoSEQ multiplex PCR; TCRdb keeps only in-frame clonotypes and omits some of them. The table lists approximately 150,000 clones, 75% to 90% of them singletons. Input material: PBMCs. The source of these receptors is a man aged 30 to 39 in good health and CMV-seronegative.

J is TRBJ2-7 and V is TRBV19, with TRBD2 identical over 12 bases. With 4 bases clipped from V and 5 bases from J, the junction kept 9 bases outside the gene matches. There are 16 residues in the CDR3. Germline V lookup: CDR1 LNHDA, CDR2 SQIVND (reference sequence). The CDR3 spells CASSSRELAGGDEQYF. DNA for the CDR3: TGTGCCAGTAGTAGCCGAGAACTAGCGGGGGGCGACGAGCAGTACTTC.

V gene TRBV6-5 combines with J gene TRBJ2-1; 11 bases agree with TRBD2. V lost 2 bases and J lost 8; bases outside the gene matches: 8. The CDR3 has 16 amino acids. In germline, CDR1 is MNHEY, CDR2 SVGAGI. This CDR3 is CASSYHSGGANDEQFF. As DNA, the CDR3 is TGTGCCAGCAGTTACCATAGCGGGGGGGCCAACGATGAGCAGTTCTTC.

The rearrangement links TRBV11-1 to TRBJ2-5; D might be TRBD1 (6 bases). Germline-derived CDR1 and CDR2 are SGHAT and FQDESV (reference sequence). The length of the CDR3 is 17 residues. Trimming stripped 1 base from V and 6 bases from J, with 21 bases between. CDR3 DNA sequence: TGTGCCAGCAGCTTAGAGAGGGCACAGGGTGCCAGGAAGACCCAGTACTTC. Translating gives CASSLERAQGARKTQYF.

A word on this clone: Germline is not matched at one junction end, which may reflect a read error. CDR3 nucleotides: TGTGCCAGCAGCCGCCTGCCGGGACTAGCGGGGGGGCTTCTCTTC. This translates into CASSRLPGLAGGLLF. V usage is TRBV28 and J usage is TRBJ2-1; 16 nucleotides match TRBD2. The CDR3 has 15 residues. The V gene's germline CDR1 is MDHEN and CDR2 SYDVKM.

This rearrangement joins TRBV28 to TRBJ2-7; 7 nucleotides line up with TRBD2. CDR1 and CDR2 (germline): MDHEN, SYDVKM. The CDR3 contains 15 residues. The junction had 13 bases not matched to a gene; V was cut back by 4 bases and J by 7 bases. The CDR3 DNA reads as TGTGCCAGCAGTTCCCGACGGACTAGATCGAGGGAGCAGTACTTC. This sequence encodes CASSSRRTRSREQYF.

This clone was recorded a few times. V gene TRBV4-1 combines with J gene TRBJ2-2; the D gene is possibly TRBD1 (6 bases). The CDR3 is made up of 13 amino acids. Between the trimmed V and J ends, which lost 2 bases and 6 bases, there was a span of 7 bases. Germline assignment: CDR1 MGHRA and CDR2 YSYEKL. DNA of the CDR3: TGCGCCAGCAGCCAACACAGGGCCGGGGAGCTGTTTTTT. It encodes CASSQHRAGELFF.

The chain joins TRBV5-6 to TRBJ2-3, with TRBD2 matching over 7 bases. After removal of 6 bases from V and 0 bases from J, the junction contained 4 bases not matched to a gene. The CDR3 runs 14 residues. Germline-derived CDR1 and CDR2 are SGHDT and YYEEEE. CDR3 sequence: CASTGEGSTDTQYF. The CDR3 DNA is TGTGCCAGCACTGGGGAGGGCAGCACAGATACGCAGTATTTT.

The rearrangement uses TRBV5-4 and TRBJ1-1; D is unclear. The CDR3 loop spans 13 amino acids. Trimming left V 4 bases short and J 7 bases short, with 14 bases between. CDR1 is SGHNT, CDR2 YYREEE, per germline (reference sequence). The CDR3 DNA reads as TGTGCCAGCAGCCTTCCCCCCGGGAATGAAGCTTTCTTT. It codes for CASSLPPGNEAFF.

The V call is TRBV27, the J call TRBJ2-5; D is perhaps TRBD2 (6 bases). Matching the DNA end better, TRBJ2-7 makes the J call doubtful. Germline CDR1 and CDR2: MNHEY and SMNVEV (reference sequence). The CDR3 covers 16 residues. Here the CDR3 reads CASRHTSLNSTYEQYF. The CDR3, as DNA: TGTGCCAGCAGACATACTAGCCTTAACTCTACCTACGAGCAGTACTTC.

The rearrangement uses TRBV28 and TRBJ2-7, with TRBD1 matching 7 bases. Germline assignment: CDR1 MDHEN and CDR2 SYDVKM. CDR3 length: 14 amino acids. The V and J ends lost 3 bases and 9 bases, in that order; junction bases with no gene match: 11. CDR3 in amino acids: CASSFQRQGKVQYF. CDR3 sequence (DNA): TGTGCCAGCAGTTTCCAAAGACAGGGTAAGGTGCAGTACTTC.

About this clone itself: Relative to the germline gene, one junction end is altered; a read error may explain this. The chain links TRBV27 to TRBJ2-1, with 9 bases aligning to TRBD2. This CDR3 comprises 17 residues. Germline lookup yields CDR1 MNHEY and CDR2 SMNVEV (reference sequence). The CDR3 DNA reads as TGTGCCAGCAGATTATTAGCGGGAGTGGAACTTGGGAATGAGCAGTTCTTC. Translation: CASRLLAGVELGNEQFF.

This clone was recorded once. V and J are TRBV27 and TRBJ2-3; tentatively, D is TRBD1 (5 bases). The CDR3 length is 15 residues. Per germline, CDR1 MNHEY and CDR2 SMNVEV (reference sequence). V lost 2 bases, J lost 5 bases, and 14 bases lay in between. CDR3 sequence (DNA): TGTGCCAGCAGTTTAAGCATATTGGGGCAAGATACGCAGTATTTT. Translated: CASSLSILGQDTQYF.

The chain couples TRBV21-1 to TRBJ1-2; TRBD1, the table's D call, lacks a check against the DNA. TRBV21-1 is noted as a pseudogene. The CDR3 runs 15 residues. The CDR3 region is CASVRGQGFNYGYTF. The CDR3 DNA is TGTGCCAGCGTAAGGGGACAGGGATTCAACTATGGCTACACCTTC.

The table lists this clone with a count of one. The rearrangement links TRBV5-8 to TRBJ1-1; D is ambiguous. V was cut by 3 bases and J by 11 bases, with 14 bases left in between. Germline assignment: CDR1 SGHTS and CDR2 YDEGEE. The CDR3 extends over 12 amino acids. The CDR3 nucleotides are TGTGCCAGCAGCTCGACTCTGGGTCGGGCTTTCTTT. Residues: CASSSTLGRAFF.

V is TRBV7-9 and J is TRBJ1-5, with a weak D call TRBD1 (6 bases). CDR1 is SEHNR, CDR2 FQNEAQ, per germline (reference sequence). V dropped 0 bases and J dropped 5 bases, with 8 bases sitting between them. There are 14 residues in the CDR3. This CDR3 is CASSLAPGDQPQHF. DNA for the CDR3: TGTGCCAGCAGCTTAGCGCCAGGGGATCAGCCCCAGCATTTT.

The DNA of the CDR3 is TGTGCCAGCAGTGGACAGGGGGAGGTTGAAGCTTTCTTT. Translation gives CASSGQGEVEAFF. The V call is TRBV28, the J call TRBJ1-1, with 10 bases fitting TRBD1. The CDR3 consists of 13 residues. V shed 5 bases and J 7 bases; nucleotides not matched to a gene: 4. CDR1 and CDR2 (germline): MDHEN, SYDVKM.

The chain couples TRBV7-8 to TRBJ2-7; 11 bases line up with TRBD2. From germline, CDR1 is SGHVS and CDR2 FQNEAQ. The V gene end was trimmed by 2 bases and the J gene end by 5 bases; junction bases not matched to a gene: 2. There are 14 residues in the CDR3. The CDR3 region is CASSLTSGSHEQYF. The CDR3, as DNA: TGTGCCAGCAGCTTAACTAGCGGGAGCCACGAGCAGTACTTC.

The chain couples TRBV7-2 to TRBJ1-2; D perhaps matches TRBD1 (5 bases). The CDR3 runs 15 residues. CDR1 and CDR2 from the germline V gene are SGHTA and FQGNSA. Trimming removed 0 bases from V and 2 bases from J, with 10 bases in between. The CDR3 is CASSLARTMNYGYTF. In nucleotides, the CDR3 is TGTGCCAGCAGCTTAGCCAGGACAATGAACTATGGCTACACCTTC.

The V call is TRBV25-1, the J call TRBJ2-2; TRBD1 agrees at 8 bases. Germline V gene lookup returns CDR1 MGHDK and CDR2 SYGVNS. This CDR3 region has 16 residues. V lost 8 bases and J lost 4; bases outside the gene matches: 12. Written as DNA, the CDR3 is TGTGCCAGCCAAGAGGCCGGGACAGGCATCACCGGGGAGCTGTTTTTT. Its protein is CASQEAGTGITGELFF.

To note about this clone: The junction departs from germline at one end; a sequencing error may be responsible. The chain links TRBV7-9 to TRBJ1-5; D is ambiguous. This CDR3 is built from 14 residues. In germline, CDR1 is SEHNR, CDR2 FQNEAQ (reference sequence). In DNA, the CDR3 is TGTTCCAGCACCCCCACCGGAGACCATCAGCCCCAGCATTTT. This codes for CSSTPTGDHQPQHF.

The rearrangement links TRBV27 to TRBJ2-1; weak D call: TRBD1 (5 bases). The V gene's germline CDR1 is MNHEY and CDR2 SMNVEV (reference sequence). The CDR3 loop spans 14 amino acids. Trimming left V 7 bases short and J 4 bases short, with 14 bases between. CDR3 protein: CASNRQFSYNEQFF. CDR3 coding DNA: TGTGCCAGCAACCGACAGTTTTCTTACAATGAGCAGTTCTTC.

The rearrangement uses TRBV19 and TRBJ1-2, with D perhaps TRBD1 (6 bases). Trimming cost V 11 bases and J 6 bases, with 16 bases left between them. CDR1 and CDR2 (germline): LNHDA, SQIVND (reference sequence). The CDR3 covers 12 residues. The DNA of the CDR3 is TGTGCCGTAAAACAGGGTCTCAATGGCTACACCTTC. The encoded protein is CAVKQGLNGYTF.

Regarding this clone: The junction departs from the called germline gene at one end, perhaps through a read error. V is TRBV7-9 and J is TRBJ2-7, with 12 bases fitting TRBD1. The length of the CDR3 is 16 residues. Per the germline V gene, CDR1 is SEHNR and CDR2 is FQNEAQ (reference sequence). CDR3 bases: TGTTCCAGCAGCTTAGTGTCCGGGACAGGGGGCAACGAGCAGTACTTC. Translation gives CSSSLVSGTGGNEQYF.

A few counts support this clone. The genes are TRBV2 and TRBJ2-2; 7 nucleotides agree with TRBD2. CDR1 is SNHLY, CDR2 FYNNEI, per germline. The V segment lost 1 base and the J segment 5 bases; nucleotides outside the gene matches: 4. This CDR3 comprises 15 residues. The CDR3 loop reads CASSEVQAGTGELFF. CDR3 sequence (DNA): TGTGCCAGCAGTGAAGTTCAAGCGGGGACCGGGGAGCTGTTTTTT.

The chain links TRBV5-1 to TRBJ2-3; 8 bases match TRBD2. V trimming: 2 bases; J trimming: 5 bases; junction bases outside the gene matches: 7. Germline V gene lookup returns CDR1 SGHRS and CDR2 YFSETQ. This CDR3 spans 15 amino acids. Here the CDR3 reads CASSFKAGEGDTQYF. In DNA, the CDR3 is TGCGCCAGCAGCTTCAAAGCGGGGGAGGGAGATACGCAGTATTTT.